What follows is one TCR beta chain and its context. The record originates from a study of OX40 agonist ivuxolimab in advanced cancers. Study-wide context: Patients were given ivuxolimab, an antibody that agonizes OX40 (CD134). Dose-escalation patients' cancers were hepatocellular carcinoma, melanoma, renal cell or head and neck cancer.

Germline V gives CDR1 SGDLS, CDR2 YYNGEE. V lost 3 bases and J 4 bases, leaving 19 bases between the germline ends. The CDR3 covers 17 residues. Profiling relied on immunoSEQ multiplex PCR, and the TCRdb table lists in-frame clones only, not all of them. The sample lists over 40,000 clones, more than 70% seen once, with around 23% in the top ten. The sample here was CD4+ or CD8+ T cells sorted from blood, taken in a trial of the OX40 agonist ivuxolimab. The V and J genes are TRBV9 and TRBJ2-2, with D possibly TRBD2 on 5 matching bases. The clonotype comes from an adult with an advanced solid tumor such as melanoma, head and neck, liver or kidney cancer. The CDR3 region is CASSGLGLKLSTGELFF. For the CDR3, the DNA is TGTGCCAGCAGCGGACTCGGACTGAAATTGAGCACCGGGGAGCTGTTTTTT.